This T cell receptor (beta chain) appears in the sequencing data of a study of T cells in Graves' hyperthyroidism and ophthalmopathy (dated by TCRdb to between 2019 and 2020). With respect to the entire study: Peripheral blood samples were taken at initial diagnosis, before any treatment was given. Whether ophthalmopathy could be predicted prospectively was tested in an independent validation cohort made up of some 20 hyperthyroidism patients plus 17 patients who later progressed to ophthalmopathy. Thyroid tissue and blood T-cell repertoires from six Graves' hyperthyroidism patients were also compared in the study. After blood sampling, hyperthyroidism patients were treated with methimazole at a starting dose of 30 mg daily, and ophthalmopathy patients were treated with high-dose intravenous methylprednisolone. To identify TCR V-J signatures that set the groups apart, the researchers used a discovery cohort of 100 patients, made up of 43 with Graves' ophthalmopathy and some 56 with stable Graves' hyperthyroidism. The 90 to 100 discovery patients were randomly split 7:3 into training and test sets. TCR Vbeta CDR3 sequencing of around 130 peripheral blood samples (roughly 41 ophthalmopathy, over 70 hyperthyroidism and approximately 17 progressor patients) is reported in the paper.

This clonotype was seen ten or more times. Its antigen target is currently unknown. Per-base quality was not reported, and no clone a single base away is much larger than it. The CDR1 and CDR2 encoded by the germline V gene (reference sequence) are SEHNR and FQNEAQ. V ends up 4 bases short and J 5 bases short, with an unmatched junction base count of 7. The CDR3, from cysteine to phenylalanine, totals 14 residues. The CDR3 DNA has 42 bases and is translated from base 1. In the ophthalmopathy patients, disease was moderately to severely active, with a Clinical Activity Score of 3 or more, a NOSPECS grade of 4 or more, and a duration of less than 3 months. The study excluded patients with uncontrolled infections, other autoimmune diseases, pregnancy or lactation. Clinical symptoms, serum thyroxine and TRAb, thyroid ultrasound, and orbital computed tomography formed the basis for the diagnoses. Ficoll-Paque density gradient centrifugation was used to isolate PBMCs from 10 ml of fresh peripheral blood. Trizol reagent was used to extract total RNA, and RNA quality was then checked on an Agilent 2100 Bioanalyzer.

The TCR beta CDR3 regions were amplified from RNA transcripts. A first-round RT-PCR of the TCR CDR3 used the HTBI primer set with the Qiagen OneStep RT-PCR kit. Libraries were constructed in a second round of multiplex PCR, after which size selection and purification were carried out. Paired-end sequencing of the libraries was performed with 100 bp reads on an Illumina HiSeq2000. The study's processing was this. SOAPnuke was used to process the raw data, throwing out any read that contained adapters or uncalled bases, had a mean Phred below 15, or lacked an exact constant-primer or identifier match. High-quality paired reads were merged using COPE v1.2.5, and each unique nucleotide sequence was defined as a clonotype. MiTCR v1.1 was used to align the clonotypes against IMGT TRBV, TRBD and TRBJ reference segments. The analysis was restricted to V-J combinations with a frequency above 0.0001, which together covered 98% to 99.2% of the repertoires. The TCS score was defined as the ratio of F50 (clonal expansion) to E x V (chaos), calculated using BLOSUM62-based TCRdist between CDR3 peptides within each V-J. Welch's t-statistics and random forest reduced 514 V-J features to 10 to 15, which were used in a naive Bayes classifier (R e1071). TCRdb reprocessed the public reads (quality trimming at Q25 with fastp, clone calling with MiXCR) and kept in-frame beta chains. Entries are consolidated by CDR3 protein sequence, retaining the most common genes and DNA. The V and J calls here are based on TCRdb, not the publication. This sample comprises around 300,000 distinct CDR3 sequences, approximately 15% of them detected only once. Approximately 35% of the sample goes to the ten largest clones.

Study-wide conclusions, independent of this receptor: In validation, progression to ophthalmopathy was predicted by the model with around 71% sensitivity and roughly 76% specificity, a median of approximately 6.5 months before onset. Most expanded thyroid clonotypes (frequency above 0.001) were also found in blood, which suggests that blood repertoires may mirror thyroid immune responses. No statistical method was used to set the sample size in advance, and investigators knew the group allocation. A 13 V-J signature model separated ophthalmopathy from stable hyperthyroidism, with approximately 87% sensitivity and 81.08% specificity in cross-validation and 80%/75% in testing.

The origin of this receptor is a woman in her thirties or forties with Graves' ophthalmopathy. The sequence links TRBV7-9 to TRBJ1-1; TRBD1 agrees with 7 junctional bases. The sequenced sample was blood. The encoded CDR3 is CASSYLTGWTEAFF. The nucleotides are TGTGCCAGCAGCTACTTGACAGGGTGGACTGAAGCTTTCTTT.